This T cell receptor beta chain is from a study of shared clonotypes between healthy human individuals (dated by TCRdb to the early 2020s). About the investigation overall: The cohort included three men and a couple of women between 18 and 49 years of age. To increase sequencing depth and limit assay-specific biases, different laboratories used diverse techniques to prepare libraries and sequence TCR repertoires. Blood TCR repertoires of five healthy adults were deeply sequenced to estimate repertoire size and the extent of clonotype sharing between individuals. Leukapheresis yielded between about 0.94 and 9 billion PBMCs per donor. For each donor, CD4 naive and CD4 memory were each run on three plates, CD8 naive on two plates, and CD8 memory on one plate.

Looking up the germline V gene yields CDR1 SGHVS and CDR2 FQNEAQ. The CDR3 runs 14 amino acids, cysteine and phenylalanine included. The only DNA kept is the CDR3, 42 bases in frame from the first base. V is shortened by 1 base, J by 4 bases, and the region joining them spans 8 bases. CD8 naive samples consisted of CD45RO-negative cells that were positively selected for CCR7, yielding a CD45RA+CCR7+ population without TemRA cells. The donors were healthy, HIV-negative adults who had no recently reported acute infections or vaccinations. Every donor was a Caucasian adult living in Nashville, Tennessee, USA. Blood was collected by leukapheresis, and PBMCs were isolated by Ficoll-Histopaque density gradient centrifugation and then cryopreserved in liquid nitrogen vapor phase. Analytical flow cytometry was used to check the purity and quantity of each magnetically sorted T cell population. Genomic DNA was isolated from every sorted fraction and measured by UV absorbance on a Nanodrop 2000c.

On this clone itself: The antigen it recognizes is unknown. Per-base quality was not reported, and no clone a single base away is much larger than it. Within the sample, other DNA sequences also encode this same CDR3.

What the authors observed across the whole study: Compared with non-shared clonotypes, the clonotypes found in all four sorted-subset donors had higher generation probabilities. When a handful of donors were compared, the shared fraction of clonotypes was around 4.6% for naive CD4, about 4% for naive CD8, more than 2% for memory CD4, and less than 0.5% for memory CD8. Naive subsets generally had larger estimated clonotype richness than memory subsets did. Because the study included a small number of donors, the genetic and exposure-history diversity represented was limited. Incomplete sequencing was indicated by rarefaction of sorted-subset datasets, despite the large sequencing depth. Pairwise subsampling indicated that sequencing depth was expected to affect the degree of clonotype sharing among donors. Sampling was restricted to blood, and TCR repertoires in tissues likely differ from the TCR repertoires found in blood.

Using the deep immunoSEQ assay, multiplex PCR amplified TCR CDR3 regions from genomic DNA. For each cell subset, the extracted genomic DNA was distributed evenly across all wells of several immunoSEQ 96-well plates, and each plate served as one replicate. For sorted subsets, each replicate PCR was loaded with around 200 ng genomic DNA, equivalent to 30,000 to 35,000 T cell genomes. Purified libraries were measured with a Qubit 3.0 fluorometer, size-checked on a Bioanalyzer 2100, and measured again with the KAPA Library Quantification kit. Each immunoSEQ 96-well plate was sequenced on its own single-read 150-cycle Illumina NextSeq 550 flow cell. The original pipeline was this. The immunoSEQ output contained only junctional sequences without quality scores, so filtering could not match that applied to full-length reads. Sequences were annotated with PyIR, a Python wrapper for IgBLAST v1.9, and V/J genes and CDR3 were assigned using IMGT germline references. Reads were removed for weak V/J assignments (E-value above 1e-6), missing CDR3, stop codons, out-of-frame junctions, or ambiguous translated residues. A V3J clonotype was defined by an identical inferred V gene, J gene, and CDR3 amino acid sequence. Percentage overlap between repertoires was calculated by dividing the number of shared unique clonotypes by the size of the smaller repertoire. Three approaches were used to assess repertoire richness: RTK rarefaction, the Chao1 estimator, and Recon v2.1 estimates of unobserved clonotypes. For all TCRbeta clonotypes obtained by the gDNA method from a few donors, generation probabilities were computed with OLGA. Sourced from immuneACCESS, this table was stored by TCRdb with only in-frame sequences that have V and J called. A share of the clones is absent; for the studies checked, an unresolved V gene accounts for under half, and the remainder has no known explanation. V, J and clone size derive from that table, while D and trimming were established from the DNA sequence. Counted in this sample were some 2.1 million clones; 85% to 95% of them appeared once. Roughly 1% of the sample is held by the ten biggest clonotypes.

This receptor was identified in a man aged 18 to 29 in good health. Here the chain combines TRBV7-8 and TRBJ2-1; the best D guess is TRBD1, with 6 bases matching. The sample taken for sequencing was naive CD8+ T cells sorted from blood. The cell subset or site label for this specimen denotes: CD45RA+CCR7+. The DNA sequence follows: TGTGCCAGCAGCTTAGGGACAGATTACAATGAGCAGTTCTTC. Translated, it gives CASSLGTDYNEQFF. Joined to the reference TRBV7-8 and TRBJ2-1 proteins, this CDR3 gives the full variable domain: GAGVSQSPRYKVAKRGQDVALRCDPISGHVSLFWYQQALGQGPEFLTYFQNEAQLDKSGLPSDRFFAERPEGSVSTLKIQRTQQEDSAVYLCASSLGTDYNEQFFGPGTRLTVL.